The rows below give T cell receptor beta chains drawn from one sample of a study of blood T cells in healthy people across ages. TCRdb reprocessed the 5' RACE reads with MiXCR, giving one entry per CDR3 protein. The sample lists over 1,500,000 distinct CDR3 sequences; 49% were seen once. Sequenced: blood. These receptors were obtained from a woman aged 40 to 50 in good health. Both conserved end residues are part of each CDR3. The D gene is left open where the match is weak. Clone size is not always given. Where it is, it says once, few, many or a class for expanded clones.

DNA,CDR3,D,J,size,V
TGTGCCAGCAGCGTGGGGTCGACAGGTACAATCTACGAGCAGTACTTC,CASSVGSTGTIYEQYF,NA,TRBJ2-7,NA,TRBV9
TGCGCCAGCAGCTTTGGGCACGCGGACGAGCAGTACTTC,CASSFGHADEQYF,NA,TRBJ2-7,NA,TRBV5-1
TGTGCCAGCAGGACCCGAACTAGGGGTAACAATCAGCCCCAGCATTTT,CASRTRTRGNNQPQHF,NA,TRBJ1-5,NA,TRBV6-2/TRBV6-3
TGTGCTAGCAGCGCCCTGGGAGGGACAGGAGAGACCCAGTACTTC,CASSALGGTGETQYF,NA,TRBJ2-5,NA,TRBV7-7
TGTGCCAGCAGCTTAGGGCCGTCGAACATTCAGTACTTC,CASSLGPSNIQYF,NA,TRBJ2-4,NA,TRBV7-2
TGTGCCAGCAGCCGCCGGCGGGGGCGCCAAGAGACCCAGTACTTC,CASSRRRGRQETQYF,NA,TRBJ2-5,NA,TRBV7-8
TGTGCCAGCAAGCTCATCGGGGGGGCCGGAGAGTACAATGAGCAGTTCTTC,CASKLIGGAGEYNEQFF,TRBD2,TRBJ2-1,NA,TRBV6-6
TGTGCCAGCACCGGACAGGTTAGCTCTGGGGCCAACGTCCTGACTTTC,CASTGQVSSGANVLTF,TRBD1,TRBJ2-6,NA,TRBV6-5
TGCAGTGCCGCGAGACTAGCGGGGGGTAGAGAGACCCAGTACTTC,CSAARLAGGRETQYF,TRBD2,TRBJ2-5,few,TRBV20-1
TGTGCCAGCATTCAGGGATGGAACACTGAAGCTTTCTTT,CASIQGWNTEAFF,NA,TRBJ1-1,NA,TRBV6-2/TRBV6-3
TGTGCCAGCAGCCGGACAGGGGTCGACAAAAACATTCAGTACTTC,CASSRTGVDKNIQYF,TRBD1,TRBJ2-4,few,TRBV6-5
TGCGCCAGCAGCCAAGAGCTGGCATGGCCCCAGCATTTT,CASSQELAWPQHF,NA,TRBJ1-5,once,TRBV4-3
TGTGCCAGCAGCTTAGTCATAGCGGGACGAGATGAAAAACTGTTTTTT,CASSLVIAGRDEKLFF,NA,TRBJ1-4,few,TRBV11-2
TGTGCCAGCAGTGACTCGACGCCCTTTGTGGGACAGGGGAACTACGAGCAGTACTTC,CASSDSTPFVGQGNYEQYF,TRBD1,TRBJ2-7,NA,TRBV6-4
TGTGCCAGCAGCGAAGAAGCCGGGACAACAGTCCTGACTTTC,CASSEEAGTTVLTF,NA,TRBJ2-6,NA,TRBV7-2
TGTGCCAGCAGTTTCAGAGGGCTTACTAGCGGGGGGGCTCTCCCATTGGGAGAGACCCAGTACTTC,CASSFRGLTSGGALPLGETQYF,TRBD2,TRBJ2-5,NA,TRBV6-5
TGTGCCAGCAGTTTAGTAGGGGGACCGAGGAATGAGCAGTTCTTC,CASSLVGGPRNEQFF,NA,TRBJ2-1,few,TRBV12-3/TRBV12-4
TGTGCCAGCAGTGACTCTCGACGGGACCGCACAGATACGCAGTATTTT,CASSDSRRDRTDTQYF,NA,TRBJ2-3,NA,TRBV2
TGTGCCAGCAGCGTAGTAGGAGCAAGTAGAGCTAACTATGGCTACACCTTC,CASSVVGASRANYGYTF,NA,TRBJ1-2,NA,TRBV9
TGCAGTGCTGAATCCCCCGGGGTTTCAGAGCAGTTCTTC,CSAESPGVSEQFF,NA,TRBJ2-1,NA,TRBV20-1
TGCAGTGCTAGAGGGACAGGGAGGTACCAAGAGACCCAGTACTTC,CSARGTGRYQETQYF,TRBD1,TRBJ2-5,NA,TRBV20-1
TGCGCCAGCAGCCGAAACGGACAGGGAGGTAGCAATGAGCAGTTCTTC,CASSRNGQGGSNEQFF,TRBD1,TRBJ2-1,many,TRBV5-1